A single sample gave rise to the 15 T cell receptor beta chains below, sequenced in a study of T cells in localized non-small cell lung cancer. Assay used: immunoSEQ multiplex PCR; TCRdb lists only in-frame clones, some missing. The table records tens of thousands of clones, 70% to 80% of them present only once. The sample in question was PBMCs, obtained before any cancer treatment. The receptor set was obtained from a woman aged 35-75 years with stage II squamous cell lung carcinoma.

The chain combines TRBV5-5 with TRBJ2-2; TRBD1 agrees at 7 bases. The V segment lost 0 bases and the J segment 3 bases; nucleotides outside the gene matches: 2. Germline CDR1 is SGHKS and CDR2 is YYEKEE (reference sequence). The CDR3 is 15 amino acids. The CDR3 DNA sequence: TGTGCCAGCAGCTTGGGGGGACAGCACACCGGGGAGCTGTTTTTT. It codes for CASSLGGQHTGELFF.

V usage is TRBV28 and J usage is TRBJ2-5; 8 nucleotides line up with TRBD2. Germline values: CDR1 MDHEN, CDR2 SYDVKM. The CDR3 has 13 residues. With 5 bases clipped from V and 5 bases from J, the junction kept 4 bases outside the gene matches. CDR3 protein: CASSPGGRETQYF. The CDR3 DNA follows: TGTGCCAGCAGTCCGGGGGGGCGGGAGACCCAGTACTTC.

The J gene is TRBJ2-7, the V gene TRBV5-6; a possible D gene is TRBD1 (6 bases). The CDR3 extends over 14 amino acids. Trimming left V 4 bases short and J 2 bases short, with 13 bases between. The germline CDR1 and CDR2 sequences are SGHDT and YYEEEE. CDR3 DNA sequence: TGTGCCAGCAGCCAACGGACAGCCACCTACGAGCAGTACTTC. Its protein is CASSQRTATYEQYF. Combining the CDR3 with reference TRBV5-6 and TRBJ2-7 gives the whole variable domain DAGVTQSPTHLIKTRGQQVTLRCSPKSGHDTVSWYQQALGQGPQFIFQYYEEEERQRGNFPDRFSGHQFPNYSSELNVNALLLGDSALYLCASSQRTATYEQYFGPGTRLTVT.

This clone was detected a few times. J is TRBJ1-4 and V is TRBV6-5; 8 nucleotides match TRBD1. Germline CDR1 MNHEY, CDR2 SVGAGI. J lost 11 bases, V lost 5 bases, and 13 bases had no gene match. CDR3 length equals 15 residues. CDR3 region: CASSGGTGARGKLFF. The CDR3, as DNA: TGTGCCAGCAGTGGGGGGACAGGAGCGAGGGGGAAACTGTTTTTT.

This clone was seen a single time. The CDR3 protein is CASSIPLGDQPQHF. CDR3 nucleotide sequence: TGTGCCAGTAGTATCCCACTGGGGGATCAGCCCCAGCATTTT. This rearrangement joins TRBV19 to TRBJ1-5, with a tentative D call TRBD1 (5 bases). CDR1 is LNHDA, CDR2 SQIVND, per germline (reference sequence). Trimming stripped 3 bases from V and 5 bases from J, with 11 bases between. There are 14 residues in the CDR3.

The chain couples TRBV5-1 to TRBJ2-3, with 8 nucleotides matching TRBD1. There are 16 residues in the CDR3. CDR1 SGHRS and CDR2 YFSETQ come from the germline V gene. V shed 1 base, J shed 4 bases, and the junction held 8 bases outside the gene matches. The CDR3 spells CASSLSVTGASDTQYF. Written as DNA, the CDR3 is TGCGCCAGCAGCTTGTCCGTGACAGGGGCATCAGATACGCAGTATTTT.

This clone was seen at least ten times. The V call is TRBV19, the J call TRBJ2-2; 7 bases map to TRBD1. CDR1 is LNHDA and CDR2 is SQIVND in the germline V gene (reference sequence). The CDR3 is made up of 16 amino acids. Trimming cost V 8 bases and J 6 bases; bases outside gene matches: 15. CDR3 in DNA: TGTGCCAGTTCTCCTCACACAGGGGTTGAGGCCGGGGAGCTGTTTTTT. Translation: CASSPHTGVEAGELFF.

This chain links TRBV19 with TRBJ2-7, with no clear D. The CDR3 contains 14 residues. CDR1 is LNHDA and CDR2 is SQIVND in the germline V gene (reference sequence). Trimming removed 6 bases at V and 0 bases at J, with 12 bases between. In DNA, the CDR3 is TGTGCCAGTAGGTTAGATGGGAACTCCTACGAGCAGTACTTC. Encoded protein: CASRLDGNSYEQYF.

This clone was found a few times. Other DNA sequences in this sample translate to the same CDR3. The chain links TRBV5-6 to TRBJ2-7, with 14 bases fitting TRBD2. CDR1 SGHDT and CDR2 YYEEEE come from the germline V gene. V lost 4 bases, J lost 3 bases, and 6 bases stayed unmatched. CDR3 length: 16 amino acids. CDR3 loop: CASSPRLAGGIYEQYV. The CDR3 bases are TGTGCCAGCAGCCCCCGACTAGCGGGGGGGATCTACGAGCAGTACGTC.

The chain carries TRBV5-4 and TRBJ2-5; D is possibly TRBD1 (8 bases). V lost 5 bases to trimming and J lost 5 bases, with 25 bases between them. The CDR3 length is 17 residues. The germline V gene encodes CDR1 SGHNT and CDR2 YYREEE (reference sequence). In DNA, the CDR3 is TGTGCCAGCAGTCCTGCGGGGGCAGGGGGCAGGGGGGAGACCCAGTACTTC. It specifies CASSPAGAGGRGETQYF.

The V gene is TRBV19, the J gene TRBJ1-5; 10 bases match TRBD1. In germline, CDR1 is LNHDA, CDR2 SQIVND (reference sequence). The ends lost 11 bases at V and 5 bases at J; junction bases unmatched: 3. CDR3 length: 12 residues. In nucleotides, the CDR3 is TGTGCCGGTGGGACAGGGGATCAGCCCCAGCATTTT. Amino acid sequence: CAGGTGDQPQHF.

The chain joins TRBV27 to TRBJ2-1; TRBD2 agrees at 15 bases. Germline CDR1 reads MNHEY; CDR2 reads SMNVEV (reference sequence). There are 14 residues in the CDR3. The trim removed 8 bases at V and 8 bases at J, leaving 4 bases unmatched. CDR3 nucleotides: TGTGCCAGCGGGACTAGCGGGAGGAGGGATGAGCAGTTCTTC. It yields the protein CASGTSGRRDEQFF.

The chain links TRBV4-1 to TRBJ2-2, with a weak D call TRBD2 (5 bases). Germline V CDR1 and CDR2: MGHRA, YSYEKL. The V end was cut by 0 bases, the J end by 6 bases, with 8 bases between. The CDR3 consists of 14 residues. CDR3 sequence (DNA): TGCGCCAGCAGCCAAGATTGGAGGTCCGGGGAGCTGTTTTTT. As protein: CASSQDWRSGELFF.

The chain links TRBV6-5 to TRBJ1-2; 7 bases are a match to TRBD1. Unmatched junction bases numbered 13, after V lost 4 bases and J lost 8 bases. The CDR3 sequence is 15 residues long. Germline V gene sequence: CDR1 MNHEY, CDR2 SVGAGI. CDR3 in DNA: TGTGCCAGCAGTTCCAGCCAGGGGGGACGAAGAGGCTACACCTTC. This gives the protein CASSSSQGGRRGYTF.

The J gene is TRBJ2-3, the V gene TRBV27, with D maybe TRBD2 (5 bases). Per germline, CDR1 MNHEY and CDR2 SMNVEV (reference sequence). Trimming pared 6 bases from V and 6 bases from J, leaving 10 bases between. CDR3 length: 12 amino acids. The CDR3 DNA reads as TGTGCCAGCAGATCCAGCGGTGATACGCAGTATTTT. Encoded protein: CASRSSGDTQYF.